The clone carrying this T cell receptor beta chain has a count of ten or more. Its antigen is not known. This entry belongs to a study of metastatic and nonmetastatic thyroid tumors. Study context: A comparison of repertoires was made across blood and tumor or nodule tissue from malignant and benign thyroid patients.

With 4 bases clipped from V and 5 bases from J, the junction kept 7 bases outside the gene matches. The CDR3 is 16 amino acids. Germline loops: CDR1 MGHRA, CDR2 YSYEKL. As processed by the authors: Across clinicopathological groups, CDR3 differences served as the basis for building a distant-metastasis classifier for papillary thyroid cancer. Through MiXCR, TCRdb re-clonotyped the PCR reads. The V and J calls, along with clone size, are taken from TCRdb and not from the paper's own processing. Of tens of thousands of clones in the sample, 9% to 14% were seen once. General study points: Significantly greater TCR beta diversity was reportedly found in malignant thyroid tumors than in benign nodules (in blood and tumor).

All patients were treatment-naive before thyroid surgery. This chain joins TRBV4-1 and TRBJ2-2; 10 bases fit TRBD2. Material for sequencing was blood. The source of this sequence is a male donor with papillary thyroid cancer or a benign thyroid nodule (not recorded which). Some clones in this sample may be carry-over from other donors' samples. The CDR3 reads CASSPRAGGWTGELFF. The DNA of the CDR3 is TGCGCCAGCAGCCCCAGAGCGGGGGGGTGGACCGGGGAGCTGTTTTTT.